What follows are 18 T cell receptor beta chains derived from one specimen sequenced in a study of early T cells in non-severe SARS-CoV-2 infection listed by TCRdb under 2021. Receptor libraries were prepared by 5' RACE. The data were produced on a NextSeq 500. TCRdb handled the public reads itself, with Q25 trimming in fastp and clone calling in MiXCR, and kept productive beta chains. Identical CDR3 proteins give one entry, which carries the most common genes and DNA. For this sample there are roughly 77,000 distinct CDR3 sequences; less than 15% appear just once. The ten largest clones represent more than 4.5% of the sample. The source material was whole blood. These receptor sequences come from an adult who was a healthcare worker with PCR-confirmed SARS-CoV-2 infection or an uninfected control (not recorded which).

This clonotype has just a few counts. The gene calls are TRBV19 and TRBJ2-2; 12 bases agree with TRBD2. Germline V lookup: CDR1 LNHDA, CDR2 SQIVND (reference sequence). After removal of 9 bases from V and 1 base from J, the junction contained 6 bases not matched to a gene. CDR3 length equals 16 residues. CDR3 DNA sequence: TGTGCCAGCCTCAAGACTAGCGGGGGGAACACCGGGGAGCTGTTTTTT. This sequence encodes CASLKTSGGNTGELFF.

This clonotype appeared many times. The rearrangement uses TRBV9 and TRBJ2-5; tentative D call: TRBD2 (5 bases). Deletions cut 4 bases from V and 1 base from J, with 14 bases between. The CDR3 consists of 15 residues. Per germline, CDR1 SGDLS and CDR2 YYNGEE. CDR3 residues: CASSLSPGIQETQYF. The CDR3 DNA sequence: TGTGCCAGCAGCCTTAGCCCGGGGATCCAAGAGACCCAGTACTTC.

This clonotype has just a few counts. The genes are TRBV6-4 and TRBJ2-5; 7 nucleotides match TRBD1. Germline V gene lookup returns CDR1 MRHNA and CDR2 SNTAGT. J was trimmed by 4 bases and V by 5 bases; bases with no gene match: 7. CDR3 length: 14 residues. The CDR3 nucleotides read TGTGCCAGCAGTCCGACAGGGAGAGGAGAGACCCAGTACTTC. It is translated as CASSPTGRGETQYF.

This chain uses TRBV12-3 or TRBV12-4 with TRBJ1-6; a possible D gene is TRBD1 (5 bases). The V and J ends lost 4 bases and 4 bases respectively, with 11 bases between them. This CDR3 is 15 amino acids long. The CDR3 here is CASSSQGLYNSPLHF. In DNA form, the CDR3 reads TGTGCCAGCAGTTCCCAGGGACTGTATAATTCACCCCTCCACTTT.

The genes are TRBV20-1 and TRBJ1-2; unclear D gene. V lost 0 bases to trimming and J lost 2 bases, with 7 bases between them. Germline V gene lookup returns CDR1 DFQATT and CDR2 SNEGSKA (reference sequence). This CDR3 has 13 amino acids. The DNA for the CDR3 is TGCAGTGCTAGAGATCAGGAAAACTATGGCTACACCTTC. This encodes CSARDQENYGYTF.

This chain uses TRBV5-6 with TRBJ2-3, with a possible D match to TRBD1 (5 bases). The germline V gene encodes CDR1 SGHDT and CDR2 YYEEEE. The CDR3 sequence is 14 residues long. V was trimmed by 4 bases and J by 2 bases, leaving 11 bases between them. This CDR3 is CASSLDTLTDTQYF. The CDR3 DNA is TGTGCCAGCAGCCTGGACACCCTCACAGATACGCAGTATTTT. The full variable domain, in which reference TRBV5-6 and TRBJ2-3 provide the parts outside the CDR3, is DAGVTQSPTHLIKTRGQQVTLRCSPKSGHDTVSWYQQALGQGPQFIFQYYEEEERQRGNFPDRFSGHQFPNYSSELNVNALLLGDSALYLCASSLDTLTDTQYFGPGTRLTVL.

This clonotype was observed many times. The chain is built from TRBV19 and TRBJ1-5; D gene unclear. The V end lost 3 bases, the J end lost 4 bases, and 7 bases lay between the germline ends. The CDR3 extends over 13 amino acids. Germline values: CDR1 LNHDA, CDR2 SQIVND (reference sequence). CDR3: CASSMASNQPQHF. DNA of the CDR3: TGTGCCAGTAGTATGGCAAGTAATCAGCCCCAGCATTTT.

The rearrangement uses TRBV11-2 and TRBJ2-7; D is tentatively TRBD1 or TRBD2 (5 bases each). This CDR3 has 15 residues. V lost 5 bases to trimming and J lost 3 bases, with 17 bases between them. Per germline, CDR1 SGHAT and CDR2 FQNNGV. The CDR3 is CASSRSRDAVYEQYF. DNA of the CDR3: TGTGCCAGCAGCCGCTCGAGGGACGCTGTCTACGAGCAGTACTTC.

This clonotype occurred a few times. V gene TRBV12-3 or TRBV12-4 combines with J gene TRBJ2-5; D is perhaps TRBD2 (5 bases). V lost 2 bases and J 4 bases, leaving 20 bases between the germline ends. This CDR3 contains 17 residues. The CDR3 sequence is CASSLKRPEGSGETQYF. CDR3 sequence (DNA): TGTGCCAGCAGTTTAAAAAGGCCAGAGGGTTCCGGAGAGACCCAGTACTTC.

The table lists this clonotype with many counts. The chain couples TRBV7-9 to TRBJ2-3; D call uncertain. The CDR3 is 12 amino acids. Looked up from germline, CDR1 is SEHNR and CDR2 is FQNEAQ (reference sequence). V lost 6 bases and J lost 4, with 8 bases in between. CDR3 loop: CASRATSDTQYF. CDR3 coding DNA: TGTGCCAGCAGGGCTACGTCAGATACGCAGTATTTT. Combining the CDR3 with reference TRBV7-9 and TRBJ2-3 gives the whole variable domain DTGVSQNPRHKITKRGQNVTFRCDPISEHNRLYWYRQTLGQGPEFLTYFQNEAQLEKSRLLSDRFSAERPKGSFSTLEIQRTEQGDSAMYLCASRATSDTQYFGPGTRLTVL.

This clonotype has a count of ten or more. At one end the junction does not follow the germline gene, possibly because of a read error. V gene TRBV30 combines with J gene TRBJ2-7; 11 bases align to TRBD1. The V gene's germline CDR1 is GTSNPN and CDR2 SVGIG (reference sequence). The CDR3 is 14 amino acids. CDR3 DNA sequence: TGTGCCTGGAGTACCGGGACAGGGGGGTCCGAGCAGGACTTC. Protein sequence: CAWSTGTGGSEQDF.

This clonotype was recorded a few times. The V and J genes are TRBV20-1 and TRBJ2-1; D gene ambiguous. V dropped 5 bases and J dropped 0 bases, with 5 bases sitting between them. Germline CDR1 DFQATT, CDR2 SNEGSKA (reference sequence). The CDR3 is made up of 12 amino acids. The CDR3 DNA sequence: TGCAGTGCTTGCACCTCCTACAATGAGCAGTTCTTC. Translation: CSACTSYNEQFF.

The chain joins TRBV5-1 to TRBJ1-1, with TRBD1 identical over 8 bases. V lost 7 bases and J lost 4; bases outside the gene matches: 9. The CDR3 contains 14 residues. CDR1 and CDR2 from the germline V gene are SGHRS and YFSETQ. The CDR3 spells CASYGTGSSTEAFF. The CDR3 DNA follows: TGCGCCAGCTACGGGACAGGCTCTTCCACTGAAGCTTTCTTT.

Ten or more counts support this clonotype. This CDR3 reads CASSLAGMPDEQFF. The CDR3 nucleotides read TGCGCCAGCAGCTTGGCTGGTATGCCAGATGAGCAGTTCTTC. J is TRBJ2-1 and V is TRBV5-1; D is undetermined. Trimming stripped 0 bases from V and 8 bases from J, with 12 bases between. CDR3 length equals 14 residues. Germline V gene lookup returns CDR1 SGHRS and CDR2 YFSETQ.

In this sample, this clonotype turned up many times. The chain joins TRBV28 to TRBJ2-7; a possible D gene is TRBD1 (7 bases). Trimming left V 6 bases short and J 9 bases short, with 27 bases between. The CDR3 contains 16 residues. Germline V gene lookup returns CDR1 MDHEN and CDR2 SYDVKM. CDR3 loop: CASSPGGRQGFGGQYF. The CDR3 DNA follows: TGTGCCAGCAGCCCCGGGGGACGACAGGGATTCGGGGGGCAGTACTTC.

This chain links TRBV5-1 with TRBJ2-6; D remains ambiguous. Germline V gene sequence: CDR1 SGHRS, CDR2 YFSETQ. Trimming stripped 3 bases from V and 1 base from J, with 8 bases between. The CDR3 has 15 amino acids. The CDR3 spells CASSSSESGANVLTF. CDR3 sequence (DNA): TGCGCCAGCAGCTCCTCTGAATCTGGGGCCAACGTCCTGACTTTC.

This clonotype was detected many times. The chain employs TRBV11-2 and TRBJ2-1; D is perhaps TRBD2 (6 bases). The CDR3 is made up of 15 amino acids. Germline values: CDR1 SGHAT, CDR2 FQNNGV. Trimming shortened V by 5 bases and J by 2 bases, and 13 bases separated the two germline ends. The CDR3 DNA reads TGTGCCAGCAGCATCGCGGGACTTGCCTACAATGAGCAGTTCTTC. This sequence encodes CASSIAGLAYNEQFF.

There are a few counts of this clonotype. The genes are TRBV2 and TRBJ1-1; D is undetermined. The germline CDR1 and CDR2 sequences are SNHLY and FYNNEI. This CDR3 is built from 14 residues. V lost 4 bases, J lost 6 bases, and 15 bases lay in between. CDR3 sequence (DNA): TGTGCCAGCAGTGCGACGGGATCAGTTCCTGAAGCTTTCTTT. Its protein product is CASSATGSVPEAFF.